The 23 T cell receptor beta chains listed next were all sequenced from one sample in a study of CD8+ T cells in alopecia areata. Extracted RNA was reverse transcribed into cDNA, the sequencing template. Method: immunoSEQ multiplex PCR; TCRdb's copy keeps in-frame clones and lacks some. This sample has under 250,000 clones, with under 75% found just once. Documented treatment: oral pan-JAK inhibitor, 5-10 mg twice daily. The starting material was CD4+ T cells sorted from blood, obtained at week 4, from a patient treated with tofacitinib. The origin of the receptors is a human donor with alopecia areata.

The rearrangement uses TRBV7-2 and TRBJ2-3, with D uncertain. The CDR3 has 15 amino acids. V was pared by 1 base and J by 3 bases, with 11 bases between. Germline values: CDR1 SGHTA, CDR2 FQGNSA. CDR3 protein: CASSLDFSETDTQYF. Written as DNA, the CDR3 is TGTGCCAGCAGCTTAGATTTCTCGGAGACAGATACGCAGTATTTT.

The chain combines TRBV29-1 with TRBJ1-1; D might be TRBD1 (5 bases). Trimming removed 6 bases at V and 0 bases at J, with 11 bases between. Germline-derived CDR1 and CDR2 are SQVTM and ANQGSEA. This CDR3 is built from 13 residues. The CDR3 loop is CSVGALLNTEAFF. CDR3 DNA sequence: TGCAGCGTCGGGGCGCTCCTGAACACTGAAGCTTTCTTT.

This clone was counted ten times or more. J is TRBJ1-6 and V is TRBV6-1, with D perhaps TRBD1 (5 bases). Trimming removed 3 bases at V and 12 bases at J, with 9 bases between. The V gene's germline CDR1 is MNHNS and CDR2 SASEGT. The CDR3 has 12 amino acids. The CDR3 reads CASSERGLPLHF. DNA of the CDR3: TGTGCCAGCAGTGAGAGGGGTTTACCCCTCCACTTT.

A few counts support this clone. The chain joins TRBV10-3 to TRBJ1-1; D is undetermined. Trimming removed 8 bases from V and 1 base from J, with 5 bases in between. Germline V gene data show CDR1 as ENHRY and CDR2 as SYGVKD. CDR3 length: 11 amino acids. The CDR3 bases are TGTGCCATCCGGAGGAACACTGAAGCTTTCTTT. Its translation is CAIRRNTEAFF.

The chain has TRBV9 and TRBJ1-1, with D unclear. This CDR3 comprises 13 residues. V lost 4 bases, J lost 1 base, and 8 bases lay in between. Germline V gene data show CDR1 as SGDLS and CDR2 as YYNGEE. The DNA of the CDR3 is TGTGCCAGCAGCCTAGTTTGGAACACTGAAGCTTTCTTT. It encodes CASSLVWNTEAFF.

The CDR3 DNA reads TGTGCCTGGAGAGCCCCCGTTCGGCGACGGGGGACTGAAGCTTTCTTT. Its protein product is CAWRAPVRRRGTEAFF. The rearrangement joins TRBV30 to TRBJ1-1, with a tentative D call TRBD1 (5 bases). V lost 3 bases, J lost 5 bases, and 22 bases lay in between. There are 16 residues in the CDR3. Germline V gene sequence: CDR1 GTSNPN, CDR2 SVGIG (reference sequence).

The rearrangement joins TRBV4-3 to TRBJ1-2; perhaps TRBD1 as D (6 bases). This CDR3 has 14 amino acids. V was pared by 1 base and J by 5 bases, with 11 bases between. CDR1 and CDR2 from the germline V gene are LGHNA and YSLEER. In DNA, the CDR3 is TGCGCCAGCAGCCAAGGAGGGGGTTTATATGGCTACACCTTC. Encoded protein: CASSQGGGLYGYTF.

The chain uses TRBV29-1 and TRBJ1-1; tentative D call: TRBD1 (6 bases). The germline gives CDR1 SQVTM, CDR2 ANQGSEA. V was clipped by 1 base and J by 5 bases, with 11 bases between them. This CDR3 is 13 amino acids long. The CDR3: CSVEVGAQTEAFF. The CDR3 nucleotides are TGCAGCGTTGAAGTGGGGGCGCAGACTGAAGCTTTCTTT.

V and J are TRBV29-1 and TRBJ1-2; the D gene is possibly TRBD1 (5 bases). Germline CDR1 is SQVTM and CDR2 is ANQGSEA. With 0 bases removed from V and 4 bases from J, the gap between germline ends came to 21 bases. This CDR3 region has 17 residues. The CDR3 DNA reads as TGCAGCGTTGAAGATCCGAACGGCGGGCAGGGATCCTATGGCTACACCTTC. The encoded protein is CSVEDPNGGQGSYGYTF. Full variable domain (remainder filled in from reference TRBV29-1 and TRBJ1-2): SAVISQKPSRDICQRGTSLTIQCQVDSQVTMMFWYRQQPGQSLTLIATANQGSEATYESGFVIDKFPISRPNLTFSTLTVSNMSPEDSSIYLCSVEDPNGGQGSYGYTFGSGTRLTVV.

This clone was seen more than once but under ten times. The CDR3 is CASSSPGLGKDTQYF. The CDR3 coding sequence is TGTGCCAGCAGCTCGCCGGGACTAGGGAAAGATACGCAGTATTTT. The J gene is TRBJ2-3, the V gene TRBV7-6; 8 positions agree with TRBD2. V was clipped by 4 bases and J by 5 bases; unmatched bases: 8. CDR1 is SGHVS, CDR2 FNYEAQ, per germline. CDR3 length equals 15 residues.

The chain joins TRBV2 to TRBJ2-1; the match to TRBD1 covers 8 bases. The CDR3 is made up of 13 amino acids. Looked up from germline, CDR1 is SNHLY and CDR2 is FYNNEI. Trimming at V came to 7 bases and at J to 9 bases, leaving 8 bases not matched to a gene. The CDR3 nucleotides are TGTGCCAGCACTGACGACAGGGGCACTGAGCAGTTCTTC. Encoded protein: CASTDDRGTEQFF.

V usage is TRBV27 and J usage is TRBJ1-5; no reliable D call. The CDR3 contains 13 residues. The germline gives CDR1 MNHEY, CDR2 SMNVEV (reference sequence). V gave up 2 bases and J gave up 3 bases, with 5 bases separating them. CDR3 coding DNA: TGTGCCAGCAGTTTAGCGGACAATCAGCCCCAGCATTTT. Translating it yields CASSLADNQPQHF.

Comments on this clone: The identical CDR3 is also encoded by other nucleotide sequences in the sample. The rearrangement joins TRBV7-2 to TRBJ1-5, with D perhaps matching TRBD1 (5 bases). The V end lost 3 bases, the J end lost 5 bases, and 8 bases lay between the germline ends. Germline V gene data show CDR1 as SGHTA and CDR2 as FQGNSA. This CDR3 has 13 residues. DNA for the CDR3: TGTGCCAGCAGCTTGAGGGGAGATCAGCCCCAGCATTTT. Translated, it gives CASSLRGDQPQHF. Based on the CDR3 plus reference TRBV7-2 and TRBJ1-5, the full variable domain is GAGVSQSPSNKVTEKGKDVELRCDPISGHTALYWYRQSLGQGLEFLIYFQGNSAPDKSGLPSDRFSAERTGGSVSTLTIQRTQQEDSAVYLCASSLRGDQPQHFGDGTRLSIL.

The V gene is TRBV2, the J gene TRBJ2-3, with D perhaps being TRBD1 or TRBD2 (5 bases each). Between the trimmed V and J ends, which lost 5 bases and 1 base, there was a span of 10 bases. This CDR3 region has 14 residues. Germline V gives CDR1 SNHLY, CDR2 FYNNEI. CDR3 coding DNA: TGTGCCAGCAGTCGGGGCTTGGGCACAGATACGCAGTATTTT. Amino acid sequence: CASSRGLGTDTQYF.

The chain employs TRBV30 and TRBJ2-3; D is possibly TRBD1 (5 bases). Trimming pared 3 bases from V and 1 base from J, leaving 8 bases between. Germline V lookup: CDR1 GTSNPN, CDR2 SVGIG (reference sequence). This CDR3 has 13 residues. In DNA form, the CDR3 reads TGTGCCTGGAGGTTAGGGGGCACAGATACGCAGTATTTT. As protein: CAWRLGGTDTQYF.

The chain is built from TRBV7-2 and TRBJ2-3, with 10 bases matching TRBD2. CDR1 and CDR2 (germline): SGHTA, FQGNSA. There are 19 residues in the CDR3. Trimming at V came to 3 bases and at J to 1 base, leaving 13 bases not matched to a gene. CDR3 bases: TGTGCCAGCAGCTTTAGGGGTGGGCTAGCGGGGGCCCGCACAGATACGCAGTATTTT. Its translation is CASSFRGGLAGARTDTQYF.

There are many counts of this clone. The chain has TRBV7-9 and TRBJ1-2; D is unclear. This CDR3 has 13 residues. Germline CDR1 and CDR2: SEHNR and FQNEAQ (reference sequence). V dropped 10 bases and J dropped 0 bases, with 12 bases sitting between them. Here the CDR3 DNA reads TGTGCCACCGAAGTCCCCTCTAACTATGGCTACACCTTC. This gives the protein CATEVPSNYGYTF.

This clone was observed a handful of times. The CDR3 here is CSVELWGMMNEQFF. The CDR3 nucleotides read TGCAGCGTTGAACTCTGGGGGATGATGAATGAGCAGTTCTTC. V usage is TRBV29-1 and J usage is TRBJ2-1, with D perhaps being TRBD1 or TRBD2 (5 bases each). V dropped 2 bases and J dropped 7 bases, with 15 bases sitting between them. In germline, CDR1 is SQVTM, CDR2 ANQGSEA. This CDR3 has 14 residues.

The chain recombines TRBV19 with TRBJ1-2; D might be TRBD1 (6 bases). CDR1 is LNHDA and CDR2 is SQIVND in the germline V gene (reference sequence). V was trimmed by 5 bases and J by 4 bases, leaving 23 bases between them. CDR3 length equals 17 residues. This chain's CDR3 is CASSLPRAGDFGYGYTF. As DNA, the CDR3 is TGTGCCAGTAGTCTTCCCCGGGCAGGGGACTTCGGCTATGGCTACACCTTC.

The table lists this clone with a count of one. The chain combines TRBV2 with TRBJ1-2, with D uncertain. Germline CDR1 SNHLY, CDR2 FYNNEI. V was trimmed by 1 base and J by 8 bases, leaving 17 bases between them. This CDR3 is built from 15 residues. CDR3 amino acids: CASSEGYSPGGGYTF. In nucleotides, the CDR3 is TGTGCCAGCAGTGAAGGTTACAGCCCCGGCGGGGGCTACACCTTC.

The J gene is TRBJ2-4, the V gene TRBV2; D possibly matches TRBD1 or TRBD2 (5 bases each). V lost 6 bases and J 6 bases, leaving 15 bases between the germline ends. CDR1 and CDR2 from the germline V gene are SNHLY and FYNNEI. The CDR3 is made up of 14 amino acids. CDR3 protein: CASREDNGGNIQYF. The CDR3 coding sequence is TGTGCCAGCAGGGAGGACAACGGTGGAAACATTCAGTACTTC.

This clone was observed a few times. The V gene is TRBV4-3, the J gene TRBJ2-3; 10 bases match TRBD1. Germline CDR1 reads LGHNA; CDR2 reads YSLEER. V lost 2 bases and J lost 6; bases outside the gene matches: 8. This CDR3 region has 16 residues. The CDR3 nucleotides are TGCGCCAGCAGCCAACGGACAGGGGGAGTAGAGGATACGCAGTATTTT. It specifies CASSQRTGGVEDTQYF.

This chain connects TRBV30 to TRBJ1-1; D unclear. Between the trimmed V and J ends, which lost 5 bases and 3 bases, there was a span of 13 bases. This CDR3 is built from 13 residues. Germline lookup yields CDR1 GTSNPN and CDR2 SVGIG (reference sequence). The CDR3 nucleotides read TGTGCCTGGGGAAACAGCCTCTACACTGAAGCTTTCTTT. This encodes CAWGNSLYTEAFF.